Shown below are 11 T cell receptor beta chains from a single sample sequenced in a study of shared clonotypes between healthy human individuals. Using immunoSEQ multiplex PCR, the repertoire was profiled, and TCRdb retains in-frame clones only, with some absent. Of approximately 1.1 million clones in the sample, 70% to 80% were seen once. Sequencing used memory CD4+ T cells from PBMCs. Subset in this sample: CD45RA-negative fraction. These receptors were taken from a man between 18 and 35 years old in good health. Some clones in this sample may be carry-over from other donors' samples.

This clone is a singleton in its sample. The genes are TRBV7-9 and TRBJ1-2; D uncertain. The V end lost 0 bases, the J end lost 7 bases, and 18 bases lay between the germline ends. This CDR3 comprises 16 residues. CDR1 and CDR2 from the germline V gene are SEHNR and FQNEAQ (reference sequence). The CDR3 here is CASSLATTLGSVGYTF. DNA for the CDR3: TGTGCCAGCAGCTTAGCCACCACCCTCGGTTCTGTTGGCTACACCTTC.

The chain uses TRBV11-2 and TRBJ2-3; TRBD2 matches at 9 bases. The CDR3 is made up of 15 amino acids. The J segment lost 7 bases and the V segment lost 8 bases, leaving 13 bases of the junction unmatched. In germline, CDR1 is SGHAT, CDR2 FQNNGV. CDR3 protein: CASAAAGGDWNTQYF. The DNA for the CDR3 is TGTGCCAGCGCGGCGGCGGGAGGGGATTGGAATACGCAGTATTTT.

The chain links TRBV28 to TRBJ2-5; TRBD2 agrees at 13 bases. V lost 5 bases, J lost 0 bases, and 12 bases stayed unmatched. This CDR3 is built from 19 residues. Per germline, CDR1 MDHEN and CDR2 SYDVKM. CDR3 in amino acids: CASSPQDRGLAGYQETQYF. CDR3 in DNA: TGTGCCAGCAGTCCTCAGGACAGGGGACTAGCGGGGTACCAAGAGACCCAGTACTTC.

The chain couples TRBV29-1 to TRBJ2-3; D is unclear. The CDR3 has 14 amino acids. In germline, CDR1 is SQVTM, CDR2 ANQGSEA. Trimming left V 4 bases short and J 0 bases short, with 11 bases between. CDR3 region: CSVAWLSSTDTQYF. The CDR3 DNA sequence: TGCAGCGTTGCCTGGCTGTCTAGCACAGATACGCAGTATTTT.

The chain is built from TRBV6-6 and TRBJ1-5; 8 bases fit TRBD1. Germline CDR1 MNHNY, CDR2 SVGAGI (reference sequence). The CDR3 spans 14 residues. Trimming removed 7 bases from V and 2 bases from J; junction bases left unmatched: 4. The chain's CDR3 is CASNPDRGNQPQHF. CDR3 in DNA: TGTGCCAGCAACCCGGACAGGGGCAATCAGCCCCAGCATTTT.

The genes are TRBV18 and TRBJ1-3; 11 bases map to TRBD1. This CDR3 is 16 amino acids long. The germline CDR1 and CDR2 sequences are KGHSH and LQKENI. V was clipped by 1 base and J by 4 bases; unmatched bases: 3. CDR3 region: CASSPRRTGGGNTIYF. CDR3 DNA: TGTGCCAGCTCACCACGCAGGACAGGGGGCGGAAACACCATATATTTT.

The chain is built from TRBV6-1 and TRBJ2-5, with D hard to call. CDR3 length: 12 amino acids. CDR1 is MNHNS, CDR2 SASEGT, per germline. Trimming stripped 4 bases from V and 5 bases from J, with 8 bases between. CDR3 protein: CASSGGHETQYF. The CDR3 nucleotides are TGTGCCAGCAGTGGCGGCCACGAGACCCAGTACTTC.

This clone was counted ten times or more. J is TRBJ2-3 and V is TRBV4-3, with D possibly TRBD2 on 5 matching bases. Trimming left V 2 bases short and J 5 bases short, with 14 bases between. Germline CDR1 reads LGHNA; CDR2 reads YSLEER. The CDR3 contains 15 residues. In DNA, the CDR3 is TGCGCCAGCAGCCAAAGGGAGAGGGATGTAGATACGCAGTATTTT. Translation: CASSQRERDVDTQYF.

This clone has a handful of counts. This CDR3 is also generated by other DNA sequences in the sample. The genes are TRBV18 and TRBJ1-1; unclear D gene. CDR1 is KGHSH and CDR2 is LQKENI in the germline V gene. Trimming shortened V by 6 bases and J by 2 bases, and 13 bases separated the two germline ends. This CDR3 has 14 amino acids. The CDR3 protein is CASSPGGGNTEAFF. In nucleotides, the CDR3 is TGTGCCAGCTCCCCCGGTGGTGGAAACACTGAAGCTTTCTTT.

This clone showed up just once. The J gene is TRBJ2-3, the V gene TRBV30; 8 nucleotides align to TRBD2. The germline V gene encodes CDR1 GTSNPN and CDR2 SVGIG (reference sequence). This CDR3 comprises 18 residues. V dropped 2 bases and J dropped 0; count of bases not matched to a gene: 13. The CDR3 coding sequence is TGTGCCTGGAGTCCCAAGGGATTACTAGCGGCTAGCACAGATACGCAGTATTTT. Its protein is CAWSPKGLLAASTDTQYF.

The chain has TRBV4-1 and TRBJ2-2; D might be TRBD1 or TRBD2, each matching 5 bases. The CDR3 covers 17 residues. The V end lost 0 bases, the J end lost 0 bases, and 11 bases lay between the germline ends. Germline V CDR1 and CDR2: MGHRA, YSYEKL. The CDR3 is CASSQEVGVANTGELFF. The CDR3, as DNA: TGCGCCAGCAGCCAAGAGGTGGGGGTGGCGAACACCGGGGAGCTGTTTTTT.